The following is a T cell receptor (beta chain) sequence with its context. Study processing details: How many nucleated cells were present was estimated from reference gene primer amplification. Some clones are missing from TCRdb's copy, which holds only in-frame ones; the method was immunoSEQ multiplex PCR. Clonal size and the V and J genes are those of that table, whereas D and trimming came from the DNA. This sample has fewer than 350,000 clones, with about four fifths found just once. Germline CDR1 reads MNHEY; CDR2 reads SMNVEV (reference sequence). This CDR3 spans 14 amino acids. Germline trimming cut 4 bases from V and 2 bases from J; bases unmatched to any gene: 4. The record originates from a study of blood T cell repertoires in COVID-19. Study-level background: Samples taken during acute and convalescent COVID-19 were collected in the United States, Italy and Spain.

Sequenced input: peripheral blood. The sequence came from a woman aged 60-75 years with active or convalescent COVID-19. V usage is TRBV27 and J usage is TRBJ2-7, with TRBD2 matching 8 bases. Here the CDR3 DNA reads TGTGCCAGCAGTTACTCGGGGGGGGCCTACGAGCAGTACTTC. Encoded protein: CASSYSGGAYEQYF.